The subject of this entry is one TCR beta chain. Sequencing of TCR beta was carried out in blood CD8+ and CD4+ T cells. Treatment-naive patients with stable or active relapsing-remitting disease were the multiple sclerosis controls. The TEMRA cells underwent FACS enrichment, while the CD8+ and CD4+ T cells underwent negative isolation. The data stem from a study of CD8 T cells in Susac syndrome. CDR3 length: 14 amino acids. Germline V CDR1 and CDR2: SQVTM, ANQGSEA. The V and J ends lost 4 bases and 4 bases, in that order; junction bases with no gene match: 7. With random hexamers, roughly 0.45 to 1 ug RNA was reverse transcribed. Across 54 Vbeta and 13 Jbeta, TCR beta CDR3 was amplified with immunoSEQ multiplex PCR. TCRdb recomputed calls from the immunoSEQ multiplex PCR reads with MiXCR, one row per CDR3 protein. The data show approximately 200,000 distinct CDR3 sequences, just under 95% seen once.

The chain recombines TRBV29-1 with TRBJ2-5; the match to TRBD1 covers 9 bases. This TCR was sampled from a human donor with multiple sclerosis. Sequencing input: CD4+ T cells from PBMCs. The CDR3 region is CSVVGTGRGETQYF. For the CDR3, the DNA is TGCAGCGTTGTTGGGACAGGGAGAGGAGAGACCCAGTACTTC. The entire variable domain, with the rest obtained from reference TRBV29-1 and TRBJ2-5, is as follows: SAVISQKPSRDICQRGTSLTIQCQVDSQVTMMFWYRQQPGQSLTLIATANQGSEATYESGFVIDKFPISRPNLTFSTLTVSNMSPEDSSIYLCSVVGTGRGETQYFGPGTRLLVL.